This section outlines one TCR beta chain sequence together with its context. As yet, its antigen is unknown. The data stem from a study of long-term antiretroviral therapy in people with HIV. General study points: The study found that diversity rose after ART but stayed below transplant donor controls.

Survey-level resolution applied to immunoSEQ assay v3.0. Profiled with immunoSEQ multiplex PCR; TCRdb holds only in-frame clones, not every one. Among tens of thousands of clones listed, about nine tenths were seen once. The CDR3 is 16 amino acids. Germline V gene lookup returns CDR1 SEHNR and CDR2 FQNEAQ (reference sequence). V gave up 5 bases and J gave up 8 bases, with 21 bases separating them. The rearrangement links TRBV7-9 to TRBJ2-2; D unclear. This sequence was found in a woman between 50 and 59 years old with HIV. The sample was unsorted PBMCs, taken 0.1 years before starting antiretroviral therapy. CDR3 bases: TGTGCCAGCAGCCCGAGTGCGACGGCCCTCGGAGGGGAGCTGTTTTTT. Protein: CASSPSATALGGELFF.